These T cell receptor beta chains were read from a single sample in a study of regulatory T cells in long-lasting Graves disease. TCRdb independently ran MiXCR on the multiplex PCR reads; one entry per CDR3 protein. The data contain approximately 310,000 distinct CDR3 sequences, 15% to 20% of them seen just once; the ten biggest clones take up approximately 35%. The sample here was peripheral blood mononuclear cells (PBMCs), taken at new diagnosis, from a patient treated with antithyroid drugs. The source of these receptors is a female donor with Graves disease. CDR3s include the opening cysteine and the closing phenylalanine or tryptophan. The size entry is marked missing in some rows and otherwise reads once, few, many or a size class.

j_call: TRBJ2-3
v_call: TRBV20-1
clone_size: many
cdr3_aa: CSARDAGSDTDTQYF

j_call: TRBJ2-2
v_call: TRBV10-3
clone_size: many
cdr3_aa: CAISDVPSGLANTGELFF

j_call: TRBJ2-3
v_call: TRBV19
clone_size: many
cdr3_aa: CASSYSTARGNTQYF

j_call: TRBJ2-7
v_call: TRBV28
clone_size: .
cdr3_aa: CASSSASGRSVWYEQYF

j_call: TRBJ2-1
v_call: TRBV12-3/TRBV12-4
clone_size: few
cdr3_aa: CASRSGTSGIEQFF

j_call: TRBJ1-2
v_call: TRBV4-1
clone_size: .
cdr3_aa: CASSQEILATENDYTF

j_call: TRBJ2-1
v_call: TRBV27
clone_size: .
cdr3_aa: CASSLAGESNEQFF

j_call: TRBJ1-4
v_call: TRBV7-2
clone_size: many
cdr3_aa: CASSLEALEGNEKLFF

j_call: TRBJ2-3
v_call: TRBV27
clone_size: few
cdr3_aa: CASSLSGRASTDTQYF

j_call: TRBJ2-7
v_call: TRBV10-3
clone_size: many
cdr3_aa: CAISERTSGSSYEQYF

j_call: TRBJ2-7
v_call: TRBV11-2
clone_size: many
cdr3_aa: CASSSIRDYEQYF

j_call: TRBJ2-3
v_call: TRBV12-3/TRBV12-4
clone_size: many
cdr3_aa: CASRSHFLLAGVPTDTQYF